This T cell receptor (beta chain) came from a study of blood T cell repertoires in COVID-19. Study context: From the United States, Italy and Spain came samples of acute and convalescent COVID-19. In each case, the material was cDNA or gDNA derived from T cells, B-cell-depleted T cells, or PBMCs.

In the original processing: Nucleated cell counts were estimated from reference gene primer amplification. The method was immunoSEQ multiplex PCR; TCRdb's version includes in-frame clones alone and lacks a portion of them. The V and J calls and clone size come from that table; D and trimming were worked out from the DNA. The sample has more than 250,000 clones; around 85% are singletons. The sample holds one count of this clone. Sequencing was done on a sample of peripheral blood. The receptor was derived from a man in his forties or fifties with active or convalescent COVID-19.

Written as DNA, the CDR3 is TGTGCCTGGAGCCGAAGATCCCAACGGGCAGATACGCAGTATTTT. Residues: CAWSRRSQRADTQYF. The V and J genes are TRBV30 and TRBJ2-3; D is unclear. The V and J ends lost 3 bases and 4 bases respectively, with 17 bases between them. CDR1 is GTSNPN and CDR2 is SVGIG in the germline V gene (reference sequence). The CDR3 loop spans 15 amino acids.